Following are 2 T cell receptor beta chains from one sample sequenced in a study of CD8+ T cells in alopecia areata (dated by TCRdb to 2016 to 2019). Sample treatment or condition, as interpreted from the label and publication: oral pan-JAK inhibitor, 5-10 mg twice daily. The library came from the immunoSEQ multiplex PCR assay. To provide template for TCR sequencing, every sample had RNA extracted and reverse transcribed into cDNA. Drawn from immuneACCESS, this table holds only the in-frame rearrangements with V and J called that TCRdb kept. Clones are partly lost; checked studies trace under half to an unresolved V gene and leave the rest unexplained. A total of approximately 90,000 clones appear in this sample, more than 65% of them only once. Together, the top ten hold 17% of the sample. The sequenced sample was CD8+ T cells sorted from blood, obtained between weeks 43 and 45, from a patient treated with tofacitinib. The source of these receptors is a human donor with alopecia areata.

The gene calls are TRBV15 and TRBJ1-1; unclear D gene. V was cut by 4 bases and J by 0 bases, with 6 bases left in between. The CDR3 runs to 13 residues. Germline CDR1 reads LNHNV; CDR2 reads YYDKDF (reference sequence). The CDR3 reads CATSNTVNTEAFF. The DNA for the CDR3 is TGTGCCACCAGCAATACAGTGAACACTGAAGCTTTCTTT.

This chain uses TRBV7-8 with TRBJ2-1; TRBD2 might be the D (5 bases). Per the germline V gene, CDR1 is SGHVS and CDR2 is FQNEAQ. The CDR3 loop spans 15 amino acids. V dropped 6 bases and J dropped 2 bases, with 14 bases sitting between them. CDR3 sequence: CASRQSRGTYNEQFF. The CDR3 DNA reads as TGTGCCAGCAGGCAGAGTCGGGGAACCTACAATGAGCAGTTCTTC.